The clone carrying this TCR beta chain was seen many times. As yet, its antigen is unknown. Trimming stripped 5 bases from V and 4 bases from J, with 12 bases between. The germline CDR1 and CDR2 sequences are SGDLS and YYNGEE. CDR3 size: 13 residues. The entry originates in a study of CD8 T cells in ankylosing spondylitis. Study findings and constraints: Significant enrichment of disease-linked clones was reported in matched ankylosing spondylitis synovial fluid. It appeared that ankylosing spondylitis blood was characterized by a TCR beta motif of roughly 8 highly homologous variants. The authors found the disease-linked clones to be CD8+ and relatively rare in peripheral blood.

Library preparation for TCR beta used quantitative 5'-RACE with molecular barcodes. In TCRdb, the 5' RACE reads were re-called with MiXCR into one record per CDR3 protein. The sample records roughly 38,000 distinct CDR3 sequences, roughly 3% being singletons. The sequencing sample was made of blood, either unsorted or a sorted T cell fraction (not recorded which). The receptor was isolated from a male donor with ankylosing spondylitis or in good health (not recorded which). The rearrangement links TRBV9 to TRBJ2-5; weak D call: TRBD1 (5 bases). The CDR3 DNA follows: TGTGCCAGCAGTGCCCTTCAGGGAGAGACCCAGTACTTC. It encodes CASSALQGETQYF.